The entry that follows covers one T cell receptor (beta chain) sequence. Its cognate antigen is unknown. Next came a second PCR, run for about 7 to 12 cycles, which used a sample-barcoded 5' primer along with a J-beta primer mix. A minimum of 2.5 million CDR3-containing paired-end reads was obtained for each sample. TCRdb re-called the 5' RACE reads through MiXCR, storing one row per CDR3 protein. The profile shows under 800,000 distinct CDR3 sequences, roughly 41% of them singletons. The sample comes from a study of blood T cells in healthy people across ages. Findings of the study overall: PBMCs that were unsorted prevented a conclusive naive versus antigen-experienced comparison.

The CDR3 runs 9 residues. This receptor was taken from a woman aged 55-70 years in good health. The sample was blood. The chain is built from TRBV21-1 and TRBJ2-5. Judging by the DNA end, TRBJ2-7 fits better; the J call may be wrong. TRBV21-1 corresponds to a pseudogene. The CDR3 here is CASIAEQYF. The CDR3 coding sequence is TGTGCCAGCATCGCCGAGCAGTACTTC.